This T cell receptor (beta chain) is drawn from a study of OX40 agonist ivuxolimab in advanced cancers. For the study at large: The group had a mean age of roughly 65 years, ranged from roughly 23 to 90, and was just under 85% male. Study-wide findings and caveats: At doses 0.1 to 3.0 mg/kg, CD4+ and CD8+ clones expanded.

Trimming shortened V by 3 bases and J by 3 bases, and 13 bases separated the two germline ends. CDR1 is SGDLS, CDR2 YYNGEE, per germline. The CDR3 length is 14 residues. Comments on this clone: Antigen: not known.

Libraries were prepared by immunoSEQ multiplex PCR; TCRdb keeps only in-frame clonotypes and omits some of them. The repertoire includes about 80,000 clones, about 86% of them detected once, and approximately 1.9% sits in the top ten. This sequence joins TRBV9 and TRBJ2-7; D gene ambiguous. The sequencing used CD4+ or CD8+ T cells sorted from blood, collected in a trial of the OX40 agonist ivuxolimab. This receptor was taken from an adult with an advanced solid tumor such as melanoma, head and neck, liver or kidney cancer. The CDR3 nucleotides are TGTGCCAGCAGCGCACAGCCCAATTACTACGAGCAGTACTTC. Translated: CASSAQPNYYEQYF.